The clone carrying this T cell receptor beta chain was observed at least ten times. Primers used in a second PCR of about 6 to 11 cycles were a sample-barcoded 5' primer and a J-beta primer mix. Every sample returned 2.5 million or more CDR3-containing paired-end reads. TCRdb reprocessed the 5' RACE reads with MiXCR, giving one entry per CDR3 protein. The sample has around 1.7 million distinct CDR3 sequences, 28% seen once. This sample is drawn from a study of blood T cells in healthy people across ages. Germline loops: CDR1 ENHRY, CDR2 SYGVKD. The V and J ends lost 0 bases and 6 bases respectively, with 13 bases between them. The CDR3 length is 15 residues.

The sequenced sample was blood. This clonotype was sampled from a woman between 25 and 40 years old in good health. V gene TRBV10-3 combines with J gene TRBJ2-3, with a weak D call TRBD2 (5 bases). The CDR3 loop is CAISESWTRRDTQYF. DNA for the CDR3: TGTGCCATCAGTGAGTCTTGGACTCGCCGGGATACGCAGTATTTT.